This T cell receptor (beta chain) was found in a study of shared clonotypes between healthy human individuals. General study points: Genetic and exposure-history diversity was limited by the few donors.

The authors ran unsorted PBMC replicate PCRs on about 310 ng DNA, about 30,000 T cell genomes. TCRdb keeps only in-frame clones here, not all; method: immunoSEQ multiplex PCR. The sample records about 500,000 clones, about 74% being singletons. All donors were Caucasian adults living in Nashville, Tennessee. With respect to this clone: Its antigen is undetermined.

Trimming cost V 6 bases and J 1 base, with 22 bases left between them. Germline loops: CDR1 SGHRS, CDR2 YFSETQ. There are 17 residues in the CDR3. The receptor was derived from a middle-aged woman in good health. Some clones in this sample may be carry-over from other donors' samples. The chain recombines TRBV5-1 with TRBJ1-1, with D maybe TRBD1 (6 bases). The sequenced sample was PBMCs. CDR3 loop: CASTSQLGSGENTEAFF. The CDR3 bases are TGCGCCAGCACCTCACAACTTGGGTCAGGGGAGAACACTGAAGCTTTCTTT.